This T cell receptor (beta chain) emerged from a study of blood T cell repertoires in COVID-19. Study at large: COVID-19 samples collected from the United States, Italy and Spain covered acute and convalescent phases. Sources were T cells, B-cell-depleted T cells, or PBMCs; the material itself was cDNA or gDNA.

The CDR3 runs to 14 residues. Germline CDR1 SEHNR, CDR2 FQNEAQ (reference sequence). V lost 1 base, J lost 1 base, and 7 bases lay in between. In the authors' workflow: It was from reference gene primer amplification that nucleated cell counts were estimated. TCRdb's copy holds only in-frame clones and misses some; the assay was immunoSEQ multiplex PCR. That table is the source of V, J and clone size, and D and trimming were worked out from the DNA. The sample lists about 59,000 clones; around 80% were seen once. The V and J genes are TRBV7-9 and TRBJ2-5; D is perhaps TRBD2 (6 bases). This sequence originates from a human donor in a cohort sampled during active COVID-19. The sample taken for sequencing was peripheral blood. CDR3 coding DNA: TGTGCCAGCAGCTTAGGGGGGGTCCAAGAGACCCAGTACTTC. This codes for CASSLGGVQETQYF.